What follows are 30 T cell receptor beta chains derived from one specimen sequenced in a study of T cells after yellow fever vaccination. MiXCR, applied by TCRdb to the 5' RACE reads, yields one record per CDR3 protein. This table has around 550,000 distinct CDR3 sequences, around 21% appearing once. The sequencing here drew on PBMCs, taken 15 days after the yellow fever booster vaccination. Receptors originate from a young man who received the YFV17D yellow fever vaccine.

V usage is TRBV7-2 and J usage is TRBJ2-1; 9 bases line up with TRBD1. The CDR3 spans 16 residues. Losses at the gene ends were 2 bases for V and 4 bases for J; bases not matched to a gene: 6. Germline CDR1 reads SGHTA; CDR2 reads FQGNSA. The DNA for the CDR3 is TGTGCCAGCAGCTTAAGGACAGGGGCCATGTACAATGAGCAGTTCTTC. Residues: CASSLRTGAMYNEQFF.

This clonotype turned up a few times. Mismatch with germline at one junction end may stem from a read error. V gene TRBV7-9 combines with J gene TRBJ2-3, with D possibly TRBD2 on 6 matching bases. In germline, CDR1 is SEHNR, CDR2 FQNEAQ (reference sequence). This CDR3 has 15 amino acids. CDR3 residues: CASSSGGAHTATQYF. In DNA, the CDR3 is TGTGCCAGCAGCTCAGGCGGGGCCCACACAGCTACGCAGTATTTT. The entire variable domain, with the rest obtained from reference TRBV7-9 and TRBJ2-3, is as follows: DTGVSQNPRHKITKRGQNVTFRCDPISEHNRLYWYRQTLGQGPEFLTYFQNEAQLEKSRLLSDRFSAERPKGSFSTLEIQRTEQGDSAMYLCASSSGGAHTATQYFGPGTRLTVL.

In its sample, this clonotype was seen a few times. The chain combines TRBV5-1 with TRBJ2-7; 8 nucleotides line up with TRBD2. CDR3 size: 15 residues. The junction had 8 bases not matched to a gene; V was cut back by 4 bases and J by 2 bases. Germline CDR1 SGHRS, CDR2 YFSETQ. The CDR3 reads CASSLGTSLAYEQYF. The CDR3 bases are TGCGCCAGCAGCCTGGGGACTAGTTTGGCCTACGAGCAGTACTTC.

This clonotype showed up just once. This rearrangement joins TRBV6-6 to TRBJ1-1, with D possibly being TRBD1 (6 bases). Germline loops: CDR1 MNHNY, CDR2 SVGAGI (reference sequence). The CDR3 contains 13 residues. Trimming took off 4 bases at V and 3 bases at J, with 9 bases between the two ends. For the CDR3, the DNA is TGTGCCAGCAGTTCGGACAGACACACTGAAGCTTTCTTT. Protein: CASSSDRHTEAFF.

In its sample, this clonotype was seen a few times. The genes are TRBV7-8 and TRBJ1-5; the D gene is possibly TRBD1 (6 bases). The CDR3 consists of 13 residues. The germline V gene encodes CDR1 SGHVS and CDR2 FQNEAQ. Trimming removed 5 bases at V and 7 bases at J, with 12 bases between. In nucleotides, the CDR3 is TGTGCCAGCAGCGGCGGGACAACGCAGCCCCAGCATTTT. Translated: CASSGGTTQPQHF.

This clonotype has just a few counts. The gene calls are TRBV29-1 and TRBJ2-3, with 12 nucleotides matching TRBD2. V shed 7 bases and J 3 bases; nucleotides not matched to a gene: 5. Germline V gene sequence: CDR1 SQVTM, CDR2 ANQGSEA. This CDR3 comprises 14 residues. The DNA for the CDR3 is TGCAGCGACCCGACTAGCGGGAGTACAGATACGCAGTATTTT. This sequence encodes CSDPTSGSTDTQYF.

This clonotype was detected a few times. The CDR3 coding sequence is TGTGCCAGTGAGACTAGCGGGAGTGCTTCGGATACGCAGTATTTT. Translation gives CASETSGSASDTQYF. The chain employs TRBV11-2 and TRBJ2-3, with 12 bases aligning to TRBD2. V lost 9 bases and J lost 6; bases outside the gene matches: 10. The CDR3 has 15 amino acids. In germline, CDR1 is SGHAT, CDR2 FQNNGV.

The rearrangement joins TRBV11-3 to TRBJ2-1; 14 nucleotides agree with TRBD2. Germline V gene sequence: CDR1 SGHNT, CDR2 YENEEA. Germline trimming cut 5 bases from V and 7 bases from J; bases unmatched to any gene: 4. This CDR3 has 15 amino acids. The CDR3 spells CASSKTSGRGNEQFF. DNA of the CDR3: TGTGCCAGCAGCAAGACTAGCGGGAGGGGGAATGAGCAGTTCTTC.

For the CDR3, the DNA is TGCGCCAGCAGCCTCAACGGGTCCCCGGAGGAAAAACTGTTTTTT. This codes for CASSLNGSPEEKLFF. V usage is TRBV4-3 and J usage is TRBJ1-4; no reliable D call. This CDR3 comprises 15 residues. Trimming left V 4 bases short and J 8 bases short, with 17 bases between. CDR1 LGHNA and CDR2 YSLEER come from the germline V gene.

In this sample, this clonotype turned up once. This chain links TRBV19 with TRBJ2-3, with 7 bases matching TRBD1. Germline V gives CDR1 LNHDA, CDR2 SQIVND (reference sequence). The CDR3 runs 14 residues. The trim removed 4 bases at V and 2 bases at J, leaving 3 bases unmatched. CDR3 DNA sequence: TGTGCCAGTAGTAAGGGACAGTTCACAGATACGCAGTATTTT. It translates to CASSKGQFTDTQYF. Full variable domain (remainder filled in from reference TRBV19 and TRBJ2-3): DGGITQSPKYLFRKEGQNVTLSCEQNLNHDAMYWYRQDPGQGLRLIYYSQIVNDFQKGDIAEGYSVSREKKESFPLTVTSAQKNPTAFYLCASSKGQFTDTQYFGPGTRLTVL.

J is TRBJ2-5 and V is TRBV5-1; 9 bases agree with TRBD2. Trimming removed 10 bases from V and 5 bases from J; junction bases left unmatched: 15. Looked up from germline, CDR1 is SGHRS and CDR2 is YFSETQ. The length of the CDR3 is 15 residues. The CDR3 DNA follows: TGCGCCGCCGGCACTGGCGGGAGGGCCGGTGAGACCCAGTACTTC. This translates into CAAGTGGRAGETQYF.

J is TRBJ2-1 and V is TRBV12-3 or TRBV12-4; 9 bases map to TRBD1. The CDR3 covers 15 residues. Trimming cost V 1 base and J 6 bases; bases outside gene matches: 4. CDR3 DNA: TGTGCCAGCAGTTTAGGGGACAGGGTTATCAATGAGCAGTTCTTC. Amino acid sequence: CASSLGDRVINEQFF.

The chain is built from TRBV7-2 and TRBJ1-1, with 8 bases aligning to TRBD1. The CDR3 runs 15 residues. Germline V gene sequence: CDR1 SGHTA, CDR2 FQGNSA. V gave up 6 bases and J gave up 1 base; unmatched junction bases: 7. The CDR3 loop reads CASRPTGTGNTEAFF. The CDR3 DNA reads as TGTGCCAGCAGGCCCACCGGGACAGGGAACACTGAAGCTTTCTTT.

The table lists this clonotype with a count of one. The chain carries TRBV4-3 and TRBJ2-5; D gene uncertain. Germline values: CDR1 LGHNA, CDR2 YSLEER. Trimming removed 0 bases at V and 2 bases at J, with 7 bases between. The CDR3 has 14 amino acids. CDR3 bases: TGCGCCAGCAGCCAAGATCTAAGGCAAGAGACCCAGTACTTC. It yields the protein CASSQDLRQETQYF.

This clonotype was detected only a few times. The rearrangement joins TRBV6-1 to TRBJ2-7; TRBD2 matches 8 bases. Losses at the gene ends were 4 bases for V and 0 bases for J; bases not matched to a gene: 8. From germline, CDR1 is MNHNS and CDR2 SASEGT. The CDR3 has 16 amino acids. In DNA form, the CDR3 reads TGTGCCAGCAGTGTCACCGGGGGGGTAACCTCCTACGAGCAGTACTTC. This translates into CASSVTGGVTSYEQYF.

The table lists this clonotype with a few counts. The chain has TRBV24-1 and TRBJ2-2; 7 bases agree with TRBD2. The CDR3 sequence is 14 residues long. V gave up 7 bases and J gave up 5 bases; unmatched junction bases: 6. CDR1 and CDR2 from the germline V gene are KGHDR and SFDVKD. DNA of the CDR3: TGTGCCACCAGGGGCCCCGGGGGGACCGGGGAGCTGTTTTTT. Translation: CATRGPGGTGELFF.

This clonotype was detected a few times. The genes are TRBV4-3 and TRBJ2-1; TRBD2 matches 11 bases. Germline values: CDR1 LGHNA, CDR2 YSLEER. The trim removed 6 bases at V and 10 bases at J, leaving 8 bases unmatched. The CDR3 sequence is 14 residues long. CDR3 loop: CASRVLAGGGEQFF. DNA of the CDR3: TGCGCCAGCAGAGTCCTAGCGGGAGGTGGGGAGCAGTTCTTC.

The table lists this clonotype with a few counts. The genes are TRBV6-2 or TRBV6-3 and TRBJ2-2; 8 bases align to TRBD2. This CDR3 has 15 residues. Trimming at V came to 4 bases and at J to 5 bases, leaving 6 bases not matched to a gene. Germline lookup yields CDR1 MNHEY and CDR2 SVGEGT. CDR3: CASSSRGGRTGELFF. In nucleotides, the CDR3 is TGTGCCAGCAGTTCGAGGGGCGGGAGGACCGGGGAGCTGTTTTTT.

This clonotype has a handful of counts. The V and J genes are TRBV11-2 and TRBJ1-5; D unclear. Germline CDR1 is SGHAT and CDR2 is FQNNGV. The CDR3 has 15 amino acids. The V end lost 5 bases, the J end lost 1 base, and 12 bases lay between the germline ends. The CDR3 reads CASSEDVGSNQPQHF. CDR3 bases: TGTGCCAGCAGCGAAGATGTGGGGAGCAATCAGCCCCAGCATTTT.

In this sample, this clonotype turned up a few times. The CDR3 DNA follows: TGCAGCGTCTGGCAGGGGACGGGGGAGACCCAGTACTTC. Protein: CSVWQGTGETQYF. V usage is TRBV29-1 and J usage is TRBJ2-5; the D gene is possibly TRBD1 (6 bases). The CDR3 loop spans 13 amino acids. V was clipped by 6 bases and J by 5 bases, with 16 bases between them. The V gene's germline CDR1 is SQVTM and CDR2 ANQGSEA.

CDR3 nucleotides: TGTGCCAGCAGTCTGCCTGACAGATTCAGCAATCAGCCCCAGCATTTT. It translates to CASSLPDRFSNQPQHF. The V call is TRBV6-1, the J call TRBJ1-5, with D perhaps matching TRBD1 (5 bases). Germline values: CDR1 MNHNS, CDR2 SASEGT. Trimming left V 5 bases short and J 1 base short, with 15 bases between. This CDR3 has 16 residues.

V is TRBV29-1 and J is TRBJ1-1, with D tentatively TRBD1 (5 bases). Germline V gene data show CDR1 as SQVTM and CDR2 as ANQGSEA. Trimming took 4 bases from V and 4 from J, leaving 13 bases between them. The CDR3 has 13 residues. The chain's CDR3 is CSVGGGGSTEAFF. CDR3 sequence (DNA): TGCAGCGTTGGCGGGGGGGGGAGCACTGAAGCTTTCTTT. The complete variable domain, with remaining parts taken from reference TRBV29-1 and TRBJ1-1, reads SAVISQKPSRDICQRGTSLTIQCQVDSQVTMMFWYRQQPGQSLTLIATANQGSEATYESGFVIDKFPISRPNLTFSTLTVSNMSPEDSSIYLCSVGGGGSTEAFFGQGTRLTVV.

The sample holds a few counts of this clonotype. This chain joins TRBV7-2 and TRBJ2-7, with TRBD2 identical over 7 bases. Germline-derived CDR1 and CDR2 are SGHTA and FQGNSA. This CDR3 has 14 amino acids. V dropped 4 bases and J dropped 7; count of bases not matched to a gene: 10. CDR3 loop: CASSWPGEGDEQYF. The CDR3 bases are TGTGCCAGCAGCTGGCCCGGGGAGGGAGATGAGCAGTACTTC.

This chain links TRBV11-2 with TRBJ2-3, with TRBD2 as a possible D gene (6 bases). Per germline, CDR1 SGHAT and CDR2 FQNNGV. The CDR3 totals 15 residues. The V and J ends lost 5 bases and 4 bases respectively, with 16 bases between them. CDR3 protein: CASSRDRLVSDTQYF. The CDR3 nucleotides read TGTGCCAGCAGCAGAGACCGACTAGTTTCAGATACGCAGTATTTT. Combining the CDR3 with reference TRBV11-2 and TRBJ2-3 gives the whole variable domain EAGVAQSPRYKIIEKRQSVAFWCNPISGHATLYWYQQILGQGPKLLIQFQNNGVVDDSQLPKDRFSAERLKGVDSTLKIQPAKLEDSAVYLCASSRDRLVSDTQYFGPGTRLTVL.

The chain joins TRBV20-1 to TRBJ2-5, with TRBD2 matching 7 bases. Germline V gives CDR1 DFQATT, CDR2 SNEGSKA (reference sequence). This CDR3 region has 13 residues. V lost 6 bases to trimming and J lost 3 bases; unmatched junction nucleotides: 7. CDR3 loop: CSATGTIEETQYF. The DNA of the CDR3 is TGCAGTGCGACCGGGACTATAGAAGAGACCCAGTACTTC.

This clonotype showed up just a few times. This chain links TRBV19 with TRBJ2-2; D is perhaps TRBD2 (5 bases). The V gene lost 3 bases and the J gene lost 5 bases, with 13 bases spanning the gap. Germline CDR1 and CDR2: LNHDA and SQIVND (reference sequence). The CDR3 has 15 residues. The CDR3 nucleotides read TGTGCCAGTAGTATCCCCGGGGAGAAGACCGGGGAGCTGTTTTTT. Residues: CASSIPGEKTGELFF.

This clonotype was observed a handful of times. This chain connects TRBV10-3 to TRBJ2-3, with D possibly being TRBD2 (5 bases). The germline CDR1 and CDR2 sequences are ENHRY and SYGVKD. V lost 6 bases, J lost 5 bases, and 12 bases lay in between. This CDR3 has 13 amino acids. The CDR3 coding sequence is TGTGCCATCAGCTCGGGAACCCAAGATACGCAGTATTTT. It codes for CAISSGTQDTQYF.

The chain couples TRBV7-2 to TRBJ2-1; D unclear. This CDR3 has 12 amino acids. The V gene lost 4 bases and the J gene lost 10 bases, with 11 bases spanning the gap. Germline loops: CDR1 SGHTA, CDR2 FQGNSA. The CDR3 DNA is TGTGCCAGCAGCTATAGGGATCTGGAGCAGTTCTTC. The encoded protein is CASSYRDLEQFF.

This chain uses TRBV20-1 with TRBJ2-7; TRBD2 agrees at 10 bases. This CDR3 spans 14 amino acids. Trimming removed 1 base from V and 7 bases from J; junction bases left unmatched: 7. Germline V gene lookup returns CDR1 DFQATT and CDR2 SNEGSKA (reference sequence). The CDR3 sequence: CSARGGSGRREQYF. For the CDR3, the DNA is TGCAGTGCTAGAGGTGGTAGCGGGAGGAGGGAGCAGTACTTC.

J is TRBJ1-4 and V is TRBV10-1; D not resolved. The germline V gene encodes CDR1 WNHNN and CDR2 SYGVQD (reference sequence). The CDR3 has 11 amino acids. V shed 4 bases and J shed 7 bases, with 4 bases lying between them. The CDR3 DNA sequence: TGCGCCAGCAGTGGCGGTGAAAAACTGTTTTTT. It codes for CASSGGEKLFF.